What follows describes a single T cell receptor (beta chain). Its binding antigen is unknown. Relative to the germline gene, one junction end is altered; a read error may explain this. The sample is drawn from a study of T cell repertoires in cytomegalovirus infection (dated by TCRdb to the late 2010s). In terms of the full investigation: Donor HLA type was relevant to the analysis, as public TCR beta signatures indicated carriage of CMV infection together with the matching HLA type. Results and caveats for the whole study, not just this receptor: In both this cohort and an independent cohort of several hundred donors, the cumulative frequency of public TCR beta family members distinguished carriers of CMV infection plus the relevant HLA type. In the ex vivo response, HLA-C-restricted CMV-specific TCR beta clonotypes were dominant, and in two of eight donors the single most frequent clonotype came from this HLA-C-restricted group.

From its cysteine to its phenylalanine, the CDR3 spans 15 amino acids. Only the CDR3 portion is preserved as DNA: 45 bases, with reading frame beginning at the first base. The germline V gene yields SGHTA for CDR1 and FQGNSA for CDR2. TCRdb shows the sequencer as Illumina HiSeq 1500. TCRdb reprocessing: public reads trimmed at Q25 with fastp, clones called with MiXCR, in-frame beta chains kept. Entries that share a CDR3 protein sequence are merged under the most common genes and DNA. The sample table contains 200,000 or so distinct CDR3 sequences; only one count was recorded for 28% of them. Together, the top ten hold about 28% of the sample.

The chain uses TRBV7-2 and TRBJ2-7; TRBD1 agrees with 11 junctional bases. The sequenced material came from PBMCs. The TCR was taken from a human donor in good health (CMV status not recorded). Some clones in this sample may be carry-over from other donors' samples. The CDR3 has the sequence CACSRGTGGSYEQYF. DNA sequence: TGTGCCTGCAGCCGCGGGACAGGGGGCTCCTACGAGCAGTACTTC.